Following are 16 T cell receptor beta chains from one sample sequenced in a study of regulatory T cells in long-lasting Graves disease. Building of the TCR beta libraries involved iRepertoire HTBI primers and Arm-PCR of CDR3 regions. Each CDR3 protein is one row after TCRdb ran MiXCR on the multiplex PCR reads. The sample lists a few hundred thousand distinct CDR3 sequences; around 20% were seen once. Time point in this sample: persistent/refractory GD, antithyroid drugs over 5 years with positive TRAb. Isolated PBMC RNA provided the starting material for the TCR library. Sequenced material: peripheral blood mononuclear cells (PBMCs), taken when the disease was refractory, from a patient treated with antithyroid drugs. The receptors were sampled from a female donor with Graves disease.

Of note for this clonotype: This may come from a read error, since a much larger clone is one base off. The rearrangement uses TRBV3-1 and TRBJ2-7, with D perhaps matching TRBD1 (6 bases). The CDR3 extends over 15 amino acids. Germline V lookup: CDR1 LGHDT, CDR2 YNNKEL (reference sequence). CDR3 in amino acids: CASSHLGRGLYEQHF. CDR3 nucleotide sequence: TGTGCCAGCAGCCACTTAGGCAGGGGCTTATACGAGCAGCACTTC.

This clonotype was seen ten or more times. As DNA, the CDR3 is TGTGCCAGCAGTTTAGGGCGGTACCAAGAGACCCAGTACTTC. Translating it yields CASSLGRYQETQYF. The chain links TRBV28 to TRBJ2-5; D not certain. Germline values: CDR1 MDHEN, CDR2 SYDVKM. V was clipped by 2 bases and J by 0 bases, with 7 bases between them. CDR3 length equals 14 residues.

This clonotype was seen repeatedly, ten times or more. The CDR3 bases are TGTGCCAGCAGCTTAGCGCGGCAAGCCTACGAGCAGTACTTC. Amino acid sequence: CASSLARQAYEQYF. The rearrangement uses TRBV7-2 and TRBJ2-7, with D unresolved. This CDR3 has 14 amino acids. Trimming left V 0 bases short and J 2 bases short, with 8 bases between. The V gene's germline CDR1 is SGHTA and CDR2 FQGNSA. Supplemented by reference TRBV7-2 and TRBJ2-7, the full variable domain reads GAGVSQSPSNKVTEKGKDVELRCDPISGHTALYWYRQSLGQGLEFLIYFQGNSAPDKSGLPSDRFSAERTGGSVSTLTIQRTQQEDSAVYLCASSLARQAYEQYFGPGTRLTVT.

In this sample, this clonotype turned up a few times. The chain combines TRBV20-1 with TRBJ2-2; D call uncertain. The CDR3 covers 13 residues. V shed 2 bases and J shed 4 bases, with 8 bases lying between them. The germline V gene has CDR1 DFQATT and CDR2 SNEGSKA (reference sequence). In DNA form, the CDR3 reads TGCAGTGCTAGATCTCCTTTCACCGGGGAGCTGTTTTTT. Translation: CSARSPFTGELFF.

Written as DNA, the CDR3 is TGCAGCGTTATAGGGCCGTCCCACGAGCAGTACTTC. Its translation is CSVIGPSHEQYF. The chain has TRBV29-1 and TRBJ2-7; the D is unclear. Germline CDR1 SQVTM, CDR2 ANQGSEA. V lost 5 bases and J lost 5, with 13 bases in between. This CDR3 is 12 amino acids long.

This clonotype was counted at least ten times. The chain is built from TRBV19 and TRBJ2-7, with a weak D call TRBD2 (5 bases). The CDR3 is 14 amino acids. The V end lost 1 base, the J end lost 5 bases, and 12 bases lay between the germline ends. Germline V gene data show CDR1 as LNHDA and CDR2 as SQIVND (reference sequence). CDR3 amino acids: CASSIGFGGDEQYF. The CDR3 nucleotides are TGTGCCAGTAGTATAGGGTTCGGAGGCGACGAGCAGTACTTC.

This clonotype was observed a handful of times. The genes are TRBV7-2 and TRBJ2-2; a possible D gene is TRBD2 (6 bases). This CDR3 has 17 residues. Deletions cut 0 bases from V and 0 bases from J, with 11 bases between. Looked up from germline, CDR1 is SGHTA and CDR2 is FQGNSA. CDR3 amino acids: CASSLARLATNTGELFF. CDR3 in DNA: TGTGCCAGCAGCTTAGCTCGGCTAGCGACGAACACCGGGGAGCTGTTTTTT.

V and J are TRBV24-1 and TRBJ1-5, with a tentative D call TRBD1 (5 bases). From germline, CDR1 is KGHDR and CDR2 SFDVKD. Trimming shortened V by 6 bases and J by 9 bases, and 14 bases separated the two germline ends. The length of the CDR3 is 13 residues. The CDR3 sequence is CATSPGGYGPQHF. The CDR3 bases are TGTGCCACCAGTCCCGGGGGATATGGGCCCCAGCATTTT.

The V and J genes are TRBV20-1 and TRBJ2-7; 13 bases match TRBD2. The CDR3 covers 17 residues. The V and J ends lost 0 bases and 4 bases, in that order; junction bases with no gene match: 9. Per the germline V gene, CDR1 is DFQATT and CDR2 is SNEGSKA (reference sequence). The CDR3 reads CSARDPRTSGSRYEQYF. Written as DNA, the CDR3 is TGCAGTGCTAGAGATCCCCGGACTAGCGGGAGTCGGTACGAGCAGTACTTC.

This clonotype was counted ten times or more. The chain joins TRBV3-1 to TRBJ2-5; 8 bases are shared with TRBD1. Germline V CDR1 and CDR2: LGHDT, YNNKEL (reference sequence). Unmatched junction bases numbered 11, after V lost 3 bases and J lost 2 bases. The CDR3 extends over 17 amino acids. In DNA, the CDR3 is TGTGCCAGCAGCCACCGAATGGGGGACAGGATTCAAGAGACCCAGTACTTC. It yields the protein CASSHRMGDRIQETQYF.

V and J are TRBV20-1 and TRBJ1-6; no reliable D call. CDR3 length: 14 amino acids. Germline lookup yields CDR1 DFQATT and CDR2 SNEGSKA (reference sequence). V dropped 6 bases and J dropped 0 bases, with 9 bases sitting between them. The CDR3 here is CSATHSSYNSPLHF. The CDR3 nucleotides are TGCAGTGCGACTCATAGCTCCTATAATTCACCCCTCCACTTT.

The chain carries TRBV7-2 and TRBJ2-5, with TRBD2 matching over 7 bases. TRBJ2-1 explains the end of the DNA better; the J call may be wrong. This CDR3 comprises 15 residues. The germline CDR1 and CDR2 sequences are SGHTA and FQGNSA. CDR3 bases: TGTGCCAGCAGCTTAGCCAGACGGGAGGACGGTGAGCAGTTCTTC. Protein: CASSLARREDGEQFF.

At least ten counts were recorded for this clonotype. The rearrangement links TRBV6-2 or TRBV6-3 to TRBJ2-5; D is possibly TRBD2 (6 bases). Germline assignment: CDR1 MNHEY and CDR2 SVGEGT. The CDR3 spans 14 residues. V was clipped by 6 bases and J by 4 bases, with 15 bases between them. CDR3 protein: CASSHGRSVETQYF. The CDR3 nucleotides are TGTGCCAGCAGCCACGGGAGATCCGTAGAGACCCAGTACTTC.

There are many counts of this clonotype. V and J are TRBV11-3 and TRBJ2-7, with D unresolved. The germline V and J ends were trimmed by 5 bases and 4 bases, with 12 bases remaining between them. CDR3 length equals 13 residues. The germline V gene has CDR1 SGHNT and CDR2 YENEEA. The CDR3 is CASSRTDGYEQYF. The DNA for the CDR3 is TGTGCCAGCAGCCGAACGGACGGATACGAGCAGTACTTC.

This clonotype was observed a few times. This chain connects TRBV24-1 to TRBJ2-5; no definite D call. The CDR3 spans 11 residues. Germline-derived CDR1 and CDR2 are KGHDR and SFDVKD. V was clipped by 9 bases and J by 3 bases, with 7 bases between them. Here the CDR3 DNA reads TGTGCCACCTCAAAGGAAGAGACCCAGTACTTC. It specifies CATSKEETQYF.

This rearrangement joins TRBV29-1 to TRBJ2-7; 10 bases align to TRBD2. The germline V gene has CDR1 SQVTM and CDR2 ANQGSEA. V was pared by 7 bases and J by 0 bases, with 3 bases of the junction left unmatched. The CDR3 is 13 residues long. In DNA, the CDR3 is TGCAGCGCATCTAGCGGGAGCTCCTACGAGCAGTACTTC. Translation gives CSASSGSSYEQYF.